Below are 9 T cell receptor beta chains sequenced from a single sample in a study of blood T cells in healthy people across ages. Through a sample-barcoded 5' primer and a J-beta primer mix, a second PCR was run for roughly 6 to 12 cycles. Using its own MiXCR run on the 5' RACE reads, TCRdb lists one record per CDR3 protein. The sample has 950,000 to 1,200,000 distinct CDR3 sequences, 30% to 40% seen once; the top ten hold over 10%. The sequenced sample consisted of blood. All receptors come from a young man in good health.

This clonotype was found many times. The chain recombines TRBV5-6 with TRBJ2-5; D ambiguous. Between the trimmed V and J ends, which lost 2 bases and 11 bases, there was a span of 22 bases. The CDR3 is made up of 15 amino acids. Germline CDR1 is SGHDT and CDR2 is YYEEEE. The CDR3 DNA reads TGTGCCAGCAGCTTCGGCCCGACTGAGCACAATGAGCAGTACTTC. It codes for CASSFGPTEHNEQYF.

V usage is TRBV5-1 and J usage is TRBJ1-1, with unresolved D. Germline V gene sequence: CDR1 SGHRS, CDR2 YFSETQ. The CDR3 contains 14 residues. Trimming left V 0 bases short and J 11 bases short, with 17 bases between. The CDR3 DNA reads as TGCGCCAGCAGCTTGGTTGGTGGCAACGGTGAGGCTTTCTTT. Translating gives CASSLVGGNGEAFF.

The chain links TRBV12-3 or TRBV12-4 to TRBJ2-5; no firm D call. The tail of the sequence fits TRBJ2-7 better, so the J call may be wrong. The CDR3 contains 12 residues. The CDR3 loop is CASRLSAYEQYF. The CDR3 DNA is TGTGCCAGCAGATTGAGCGCCTACGAGCAGTACTTC.

A few counts support this clonotype. This chain links TRBV7-2 with TRBJ2-7, with D possibly being TRBD2 (6 bases). The CDR3 is 16 residues long. V dropped 3 bases and J dropped 2 bases, with 17 bases sitting between them. CDR1 and CDR2 from the germline V gene are SGHTA and FQGNSA. CDR3 region: CASSLNWSGRTYEQYF. CDR3 nucleotide sequence: TGTGCCAGCAGCTTGAACTGGAGCGGGCGTACCTACGAGCAGTACTTC. Using reference TRBV7-2 and TRBJ2-7 for the parts outside the CDR3, the full variable domain is GAGVSQSPSNKVTEKGKDVELRCDPISGHTALYWYRQSLGQGLEFLIYFQGNSAPDKSGLPSDRFSAERTGGSVSTLTIQRTQQEDSAVYLCASSLNWSGRTYEQYFGPGTRLTVT.

The rearrangement links TRBV12-5 to TRBJ2-1; 8 bases are shared with TRBD1. Trimming removed 2 bases from V and 0 bases from J; junction bases left unmatched: 12. Germline lookup yields CDR1 LGHNT and CDR2 FRNRAP. There are 19 residues in the CDR3. CDR3 nucleotide sequence: TGTGCTAGTGGTTTGACCTCTTGGGACAGGCCGAGCTCCTACAATGAGCAGTTCTTC. Protein sequence: CASGLTSWDRPSSYNEQFF.

The chain links TRBV5-1 to TRBJ1-1; 7 nucleotides line up with TRBD1. Trimming took 3 bases from V and 0 from J; bases not matched to a gene: 5. Per the germline V gene, CDR1 is SGHRS and CDR2 is YFSETQ. The CDR3 totals 15 residues. DNA of the CDR3: TGCGCCAGCAGCTCCCAGGGGGAGGTGAACACTGAAGCTTTCTTT. Residues: CASSSQGEVNTEAFF.

This sequence joins TRBV9 and TRBJ2-3; 12 nucleotides align to TRBD2. CDR3 length: 21 residues. Looked up from germline, CDR1 is SGDLS and CDR2 is YYNGEE. Trimming took 4 bases from V and 4 from J; bases not matched to a gene: 22. In DNA, the CDR3 is TGTGCCAGCAGCTCCACCCCGGCTAGCGGGGGGGCCGGAGAAATGGCAGATACGCAGTATTTT. Its translation is CASSSTPASGGAGEMADTQYF.

The sample holds a few counts of this clonotype. The genes are TRBV12-3 or TRBV12-4 and TRBJ2-7; D unclear. With 3 bases removed from V and 0 bases from J, the gap between germline ends came to 9 bases. This CDR3 spans 14 amino acids. CDR3 sequence reads: CASSFAVSSYEQYF. The CDR3 nucleotides are TGTGCCAGCAGTTTCGCGGTGAGCTCCTACGAGCAGTACTTC.

The rearrangement uses TRBV6-5 and TRBJ2-2; D perhaps matches TRBD2 (6 bases). Trimming stripped 2 bases from V and 3 bases from J, with 10 bases between. The germline V gene encodes CDR1 MNHEY and CDR2 SVGAGI. The CDR3 is 15 residues long. CDR3 nucleotides: TGTGCCAGCAGTTACCAGGGACTTTACACCGGGGAGCTGTTTTTT. As protein: CASSYQGLYTGELFF.